The clone carrying this T cell receptor beta chain was seen repeatedly, ten times or more. What it binds is not known. Exclusion of a patient resulted from uncontrolled infection, other autoimmune disease, pregnancy or lactation. Diagnoses were made from clinical symptoms, serum measures (thyroxine and TRAb), thyroid ultrasound and orbital computed tomography. This sample was taken from a study of T cells in Graves' hyperthyroidism and ophthalmopathy. Study results and caveats: Ophthalmopathy prediction by the model preceded onset by a median about 6 months.

This CDR3 has 13 amino acids. The germline CDR1 and CDR2 sequences are LNHDA and SQIVND (reference sequence). V was pared by 5 bases and J by 1 base, with 8 bases between. RNA transcripts served as the template for amplifying TCR beta CDR3 regions. A first-round RT-PCR of the TCR CDR3 used the HTBI primer set. TCRdb reprocessed the multiplex PCR reads via MiXCR and lists one record per CDR3 protein. The top ten clones hold about 30% of a sample with around 300,000 distinct CDR3 sequences, less than 30% of them seen once. V is TRBV19 and J is TRBJ1-2; D is unclear. The clonotype originates from a middle-aged man with Graves' hyperthyroidism that later progressed to Graves' ophthalmopathy. The sample consisted of blood. This CDR3 reads CASSLDLNYGYTF. The CDR3 nucleotides are TGTGCCAGTAGTCTCGACCTTAACTATGGCTACACCTTC.